Listed below are T cell receptor beta chains from one sample, sequenced in a study of blood T cell repertoires in COVID-19. Here immunoSEQ multiplex PCR was the method, and the copy in TCRdb shows in-frame clones only, minus some. The sample lists around 150,000 clones; just under 85% were seen once. Sequenced input: peripheral blood. The receptors were sampled from a woman of 80 years or more with acute or convalescent COVID-19. The CDR3 runs from the conserved cysteine through the conserved F or W. Fields, in order: D gene, V gene, clone size, J gene, CDR3 DNA, CDR3 protein. A D gene is named only where the DNA matches it firmly. Size tells how often a clone was seen (once, few, many) or the class of an expanded clone, and some rows leave it out.

d_call: NA; v_call: TRBV7-9; clone_size: once; j_call: TRBJ2-1; cdr3_nt: TGTGCCAGCAGCTCCTTGGACAGAAACAATGAGCAGTTCTTC; cdr3_aa: CASSSLDRNNEQFF
d_call: TRBD1; v_call: TRBV5-6; clone_size: NA; j_call: TRBJ2-7; cdr3_nt: TGTGCCAGCAGCTTACACAGGGGGTTTAGCGAGCAGTACTTC; cdr3_aa: CASSLHRGFSEQYF
d_call: TRBD1; v_call: TRBV27; clone_size: NA; j_call: TRBJ2-1; cdr3_nt: TGTGCCAGCAGTTTGGAAGGGACAGGGTACAATGAGCAGTTCTTC; cdr3_aa: CASSLEGTGYNEQFF
d_call: TRBD2; v_call: TRBV7-9; clone_size: few; j_call: TRBJ2-7; cdr3_nt: TGTGCCAGCAGCTCAGTTGGTGGCGGGAGAGGGAACGAGCAGTACTTC; cdr3_aa: CASSSVGGGRGNEQYF
d_call: TRBD1; v_call: TRBV5-8; clone_size: NA; j_call: TRBJ2-3; cdr3_nt: TGTGCCAGCATCTCCATTGGTTGGGGGACAGGGGACACAGATACGCAGTATTTT; cdr3_aa: CASISIGWGTGDTDTQYF
d_call: TRBD2; v_call: TRBV5-4; clone_size: NA; j_call: TRBJ2-1; cdr3_nt: TGTGCCAGCAGCTTGACTAGCGGGAGACCAATCTCCTACAATGAGCAGTTCTTC; cdr3_aa: CASSLTSGRPISYNEQFF
d_call: TRBD2; v_call: TRBV5-6; clone_size: many; j_call: TRBJ2-3; cdr3_nt: TGTGCCAGCAGCCCAGGGACTAGCGGGAGGGCCGTGGGCACAGATACGCAGTATTTT; cdr3_aa: CASSPGTSGRAVGTDTQYF
d_call: NA; v_call: TRBV11-2; clone_size: NA; j_call: TRBJ1-1; cdr3_nt: TGTGCCAGCAGCCTCAGGTGGAACACTGAAGCTTTCTTT; cdr3_aa: CASSLRWNTEAFF
d_call: NA; v_call: TRBV10-3; clone_size: NA; j_call: TRBJ1-1; cdr3_nt: TGTGCCATCAGTGATCGGGGAGGGAGTGAAGCTTTCTTT; cdr3_aa: CAISDRGGSEAFF
d_call: TRBD2; v_call: TRBV2; clone_size: NA; j_call: TRBJ2-3; cdr3_nt: TGTGCCAGCAGTAGCCGCCCGACTAGCGGGAGTGATACGCAGTATTTT; cdr3_aa: CASSSRPTSGSDTQYF
d_call: TRBD1; v_call: TRBV14; clone_size: NA; j_call: TRBJ2-1; cdr3_nt: TGTGCCAGCAGTCAAGGGGGCAACTCCTACAATGAGCAGTTCTTC; cdr3_aa: CASSQGGNSYNEQFF
d_call: NA; v_call: TRBV5-6; clone_size: NA; j_call: TRBJ2-7; cdr3_nt: TGTGCCAGCAGCTTGAACGGGGGACTCTCCTACGAGCAGTACTTC; cdr3_aa: CASSLNGGLSYEQYF
d_call: TRBD2; v_call: TRBV14; clone_size: NA; j_call: TRBJ2-3; cdr3_nt: TGTGCCAGCAGCCAAGGCCCGGGACTAGCGGGCCGTACGCAGTATTTT; cdr3_aa: CASSQGPGLAGRTQYF
d_call: TRBD2; v_call: TRBV5-1; clone_size: few; j_call: TRBJ2-1; cdr3_nt: TGCGCCAGCAGCGTGACTAGCGGGAGTTACAATGAGCAGTTCTTC; cdr3_aa: CASSVTSGSYNEQFF
d_call: NA; v_call: TRBV5-1; clone_size: NA; j_call: TRBJ1-4; cdr3_nt: TGCGCCAGCAGCTTGGAGTCGGGGGATGAAAAACTGTTTTTT; cdr3_aa: CASSLESGDEKLFF
d_call: TRBD2; v_call: TRBV18; clone_size: NA; j_call: TRBJ2-3; cdr3_nt: TGTGCCAGCTCAAACCTAGCGGGAGCGACAGATACGCAGTATTTT; cdr3_aa: CASSNLAGATDTQYF
d_call: TRBD2; v_call: TRBV3-1/TRBV3-2; clone_size: NA; j_call: TRBJ2-5; cdr3_nt: TGTGCCAGCAGCCAAGATCGATTGACTAGCGGGAGACGGGGGTTCCAAGAGACCCAGTACTTC; cdr3_aa: CASSQDRLTSGRRGFQETQYF
d_call: TRBD2; v_call: TRBV2; clone_size: NA; j_call: TRBJ2-3; cdr3_nt: TGTGCCAGCAGTGAACTAGCGGGACGGCCAGATACGCAGTATTTT; cdr3_aa: CASSELAGRPDTQYF
d_call: NA; v_call: TRBV5-1; clone_size: NA; j_call: TRBJ2-5; cdr3_nt: TGCGCCAGCAGCTTGGATCCACTCCAAGAGACCCAGTACTTC; cdr3_aa: CASSLDPLQETQYF
d_call: TRBD2; v_call: TRBV5-1; clone_size: NA; j_call: TRBJ2-5; cdr3_nt: TGCGCCAGCAGAGAGGCCCTAGCGGGGCCGGGGACCCAGTACTTC; cdr3_aa: CASREALAGPGTQYF
d_call: TRBD1; v_call: TRBV9; clone_size: once; j_call: TRBJ1-3; cdr3_nt: TGTGCCAGCAGCGTCGGGACAGATCCCTTCTCTGGAAACACCATATATTTT; cdr3_aa: CASSVGTDPFSGNTIYF
d_call: NA; v_call: TRBV2; clone_size: NA; j_call: TRBJ1-5; cdr3_nt: TGTGCCAGCAGTGTCAGCGCGCGCGGCAATCAGCCCCAGCATTTT; cdr3_aa: CASSVSARGNQPQHF
d_call: NA; v_call: TRBV6-5; clone_size: NA; j_call: TRBJ2-2; cdr3_nt: TGTGCCAGCGCCACCAGGAGGCAGGACACCGGGGAGCTGTTTTTT; cdr3_aa: CASATRRQDTGELFF
d_call: TRBD2; v_call: TRBV5-6; clone_size: NA; j_call: TRBJ2-7; cdr3_nt: TGTGCCAGCAGCTTGTTAGCGGGAGCCCTCTACGAGCAGTACTTC; cdr3_aa: CASSLLAGALYEQYF
d_call: TRBD2; v_call: TRBV27; clone_size: medium-sized; j_call: TRBJ2-2; cdr3_nt: TGTGCCAGCAGAGGACTAGCGCTCAACACCGGGGAGCTGTTTTTT; cdr3_aa: CASRGLALNTGELFF
d_call: NA; v_call: TRBV10-3; clone_size: NA; j_call: TRBJ2-3; cdr3_nt: TGTGCCATCAGTGAGTCGGCAGGGCGAAGGGGCACAGATACGCAGTATTTT; cdr3_aa: CAISESAGRRGTDTQYF
d_call: TRBD2; v_call: TRBV29-1; clone_size: NA; j_call: TRBJ2-1; cdr3_nt: TGCAGCGTAGGGCCGGGACTAGCCGACTCCTACAATGAGCAGTTCTTC; cdr3_aa: CSVGPGLADSYNEQFF
d_call: NA; v_call: TRBV5-6; clone_size: NA; j_call: TRBJ1-2; cdr3_nt: TGTGCCAGCAGCTCGTACAGGGTCGGCTACACCTTC; cdr3_aa: CASSSYRVGYTF
d_call: TRBD1; v_call: TRBV27; clone_size: NA; j_call: TRBJ1-1; cdr3_nt: TGTGCCAGCAGGGACGGACAGGGGGCTTTTTGGAACACTGAAGCTTTCTTT; cdr3_aa: CASRDGQGAFWNTEAFF
d_call: TRBD2; v_call: TRBV7-9; clone_size: NA; j_call: TRBJ2-1; cdr3_nt: TGTGCCAGCAGCGCAGGGGTGGAGCTAGCGGGATTAAATGAGCAGTTCTTC; cdr3_aa: CASSAGVELAGLNEQFF
d_call: TRBD1; v_call: TRBV30; clone_size: few; j_call: TRBJ1-5; cdr3_nt: TGTGCCTGGAGTGCTCTAGGGGGCAGGCAGCCCCAGCATTTT; cdr3_aa: CAWSALGGRQPQHF
d_call: TRBD1; v_call: TRBV2; clone_size: NA; j_call: TRBJ1-1; cdr3_nt: TGTGCCAGCAGGGGGGACAGGACAGGAGCTTTCTTT; cdr3_aa: CASRGDRTGAFF
d_call: NA; v_call: TRBV5-6; clone_size: few; j_call: TRBJ1-2; cdr3_nt: TGTGCCAGCAGCCCGCGGGGCTTCGATGGCTACACCTTC; cdr3_aa: CASSPRGFDGYTF
d_call: TRBD1; v_call: TRBV7-2; clone_size: NA; j_call: TRBJ2-1; cdr3_nt: TGTGCCAGCAGCTTAGCGGCAGGGGGCTGGAATGAGCAGTTCTTC; cdr3_aa: CASSLAAGGWNEQFF
d_call: TRBD1; v_call: TRBV15; clone_size: once; j_call: TRBJ1-1; cdr3_nt: TGTGCCACCAGCAGAGGCAGACAGGGAGAGAACACTGAAGCTTTCTTT; cdr3_aa: CATSRGRQGENTEAFF
d_call: TRBD1; v_call: TRBV4-2; clone_size: NA; j_call: TRBJ1-1; cdr3_nt: TGTGCCAGCAGATCGGGACAGCCGAACACTGAAGCTTTCTTT; cdr3_aa: CASRSGQPNTEAFF
d_call: NA; v_call: TRBV7-9; clone_size: NA; j_call: TRBJ2-3; cdr3_nt: TGTGCCAGCAGCTTAGCGTTAGCATCTAGCACAGATACGCAGTATTTT; cdr3_aa: CASSLALASSTDTQYF
d_call: TRBD2; v_call: TRBV5-1; clone_size: NA; j_call: TRBJ2-1; cdr3_nt: TGCGCCAGCAGCTTCCCTCGGACTAGCGGGACCCATGAGCAGTTCTTC; cdr3_aa: CASSFPRTSGTHEQFF
d_call: TRBD1; v_call: TRBV7-2; clone_size: NA; j_call: TRBJ1-2; cdr3_nt: TGTGCCAGCATCCCCGGGACAGGCCGCCAGGGGAACTATGGCTACACCTTC; cdr3_aa: CASIPGTGRQGNYGYTF
d_call: TRBD2; v_call: TRBV20-1; clone_size: NA; j_call: TRBJ2-1; cdr3_nt: TGCAGTGCTAGTGGCGGGAGGCGGATAGGTAATGAGCAGTTCTTC; cdr3_aa: CSASGGRRIGNEQFF
d_call: TRBD1; v_call: TRBV4-3; clone_size: NA; j_call: TRBJ1-4; cdr3_nt: TGCGCCAGCAGCCAAGGGACAGGGGGAGGGAATGAAAAACTGTTTTTT; cdr3_aa: CASSQGTGGGNEKLFF
d_call: NA; v_call: TRBV5-5; clone_size: NA; j_call: TRBJ2-1; cdr3_nt: TGTGCCAGCAGCTTGGGCACAGGGCGTTGGAACAATGAGCAGTTCTTC; cdr3_aa: CASSLGTGRWNNEQFF
d_call: NA; v_call: TRBV7-9; clone_size: once; j_call: TRBJ1-2; cdr3_nt: TGTGCCAGCAGCCCGCCCGCACAGGGCTTATCTGGCTACACCTTC; cdr3_aa: CASSPPAQGLSGYTF
d_call: NA; v_call: TRBV28; clone_size: NA; j_call: TRBJ2-1; cdr3_nt: TGTGCGTCGCGTTTACTAGATGAGCAGTTCTTC; cdr3_aa: CASRLLDEQFF
d_call: NA; v_call: TRBV5-1; clone_size: many; j_call: TRBJ1-1; cdr3_nt: TGCGCCAGCAGCTTGGTCATAGGGGCCGTGAACACTGAAGCTTTCTTT; cdr3_aa: CASSLVIGAVNTEAFF
d_call: NA; v_call: TRBV11-2; clone_size: once; j_call: TRBJ1-2; cdr3_nt: TGTGCCAGCAGCTTAGCCCAGTATGGCTACACCTTC; cdr3_aa: CASSLAQYGYTF
d_call: NA; v_call: TRBV5-1; clone_size: NA; j_call: TRBJ2-7; cdr3_nt: TGCGCCAGCAGCTCCACTAGTAATTCCTACGAGCAGTACTTC; cdr3_aa: CASSSTSNSYEQYF
d_call: NA; v_call: TRBV9; clone_size: NA; j_call: TRBJ2-5; cdr3_nt: TGTGCCAGCAGCGTGAGGCACCAAGAGACCCAGTACTTC; cdr3_aa: CASSVRHQETQYF